The T cell receptor (beta chain) described here comes from a study of tumor-infiltrating lymphocytes in primary liver carcinoma. RNA was extracted from whole blood without cell sorting, alongside germline DNA. The CDR3 loop spans 16 amino acids. The germline V gene encodes CDR1 MNHNS and CDR2 SASEGT. V was pared by 6 bases and J by 4 bases, with 20 bases between. This clonotype appeared a single time. The template, roughly 0.45 ug total RNA, yielded TCR beta cDNA made with a constant-region primer. Amplification in three nested multiplex PCR rounds with slightly modified ARM-PCR gave rise to TCR beta libraries. Use of TRBV1-TRBV30 forward primers with a C-beta reverse primer characterized the first two PCR rounds, which lasted roughly 11 cycles each. TCRdb redid the calling of the multiplex PCR reads with MiXCR, one entry per CDR3 protein. The sample shows nearly 200,000 distinct CDR3 sequences, 65% of them seen only once.

The specimen sequenced was peripheral blood. This TCR derives from a woman aged 60 to 75 with primary liver carcinoma and hepatitis B virus infection. The chain has TRBV6-1 and TRBJ2-3; tentatively, D is TRBD1 (6 bases). CDR3 coding DNA: TGTGCCAGCAGCCCAGAAGGAACAGGGCCTGCAGATACGCAGTATTTT. Translation: CASSPEGTGPADTQYF.